Listed below are T cell receptor beta chains from one sample, sequenced in a study of blood T cell repertoires in COVID-19. The method was immunoSEQ multiplex PCR; TCRdb's version includes in-frame clones alone and lacks a portion of them. Here the sample spans under 150,000 clones, 79% being singletons. Sequencing was performed on peripheral blood. All receptors derive from a man aged 50 to 60 with active or convalescent COVID-19. The CDR3 runs from the conserved cysteine through the conserved F or W. The D gene is left open where the match is weak. Rows give clone size only sometimes, using once, few, many, or a class for an expanded clone.

j_call d_call clone_size v_call cdr3_nt cdr3_aa
TRBJ2-1 NA few TRBV7-9 TGTGCCAGCAGCTGGGACTTATATGAAAAGAATGAGCAGTTCTTC CASSWDLYEKNEQFF
TRBJ2-7 TRBD1 once TRBV7-3 TGTGCCAGCAGCTTCTTCCAGGGGGCGGTCCCCTCCTACGAGCAGTACTTC CASSFFQGAVPSYEQYF
TRBJ2-1 TRBD1 NA TRBV4-1 TGCGCCAGCAGCCCCCCGACAGGGCAATACAATGAGCAGTTCTTC CASSPPTGQYNEQFF
TRBJ1-1 NA once TRBV18 TGTGCCAGCTCACCAGGAAGGGGCTCTGAAGCTTTCTTT CASSPGRGSEAFF
TRBJ2-1 TRBD1 NA TRBV7-2 TGTGCCAGCAGCTTTGACAGGGGGCGCTTGGAGCAGTTCTTC CASSFDRGRLEQFF
TRBJ2-3 NA NA TRBV28 TGTGCCAGCAGTTTAATGCTAGAGCAGTATTTT CASSLMLEQYF
TRBJ1-2 NA NA TRBV4-2 TGTGCCAGCAGCCAAGGGGGGACATCATTCTATGGCTACACCTTC CASSQGGTSFYGYTF
TRBJ2-3 TRBD2 NA TRBV5-1 TGCGCCAGCAGCTTGGGGCCAGCGGGAGTAGCAGATACGCAGTATTTT CASSLGPAGVADTQYF
TRBJ2-2 NA NA TRBV7-9 TGTGCCAGCAGCTTAGGTGACAGAAACACCGGGGAGCTGTTTTTT CASSLGDRNTGELFF
TRBJ2-1 NA NA TRBV2 TGTGCCAGCAGTGAGGGAGCCGATGAGCAGTTCTTC CASSEGADEQFF
TRBJ1-1 TRBD1 NA TRBV6-5 TGTGCCACCCCTGACAGGGGTAACACTGAAGCTTTCTTT CATPDRGNTEAFF
TRBJ2-7 TRBD1 few TRBV19 TGTGCCAGCTCGCCTACCGGGACAGGGCGAGAGCAGTACTTC CASSPTGTGREQYF
TRBJ1-1 NA NA TRBV2 TGTGCCAGCAGTAGGGTCAGGGACACTGAAGCTTTCTTT CASSRVRDTEAFF
TRBJ2-1 TRBD2 NA TRBV7-7 TGTGCCAGCAGCTTAGGACTAGCGGGAGCTGGCAATGAGCAGTTCTTC CASSLGLAGAGNEQFF
TRBJ1-1 TRBD1 NA TRBV28 TGTGCCAGCAGTGGGGCGGACAGGGGCCGCACTCAAGCTTTCTTT CASSGADRGRTQAFF
TRBJ2-7 TRBD2 NA TRBV13 TGTGCCAGCAGCTTAGAACGACTAGCGGGAGGCCCCAGCTCCTACGAGCAGTACTTC CASSLERLAGGPSSYEQYF
TRBJ1-6 TRBD1 NA TRBV6-6 TGTGCCAGCAGTTACTCCGGGGACAGCGGCTCACCCCTCCACTTT CASSYSGDSGSPLHF
TRBJ1-1 NA NA TRBV5-1 TGCGCCAGCAGTAGCCGGGCCCCGGGGGACACTGAAGCTTTCTTT CASSSRAPGDTEAFF
TRBJ2-5 TRBD2 NA TRBV19 TGTGCCAGTAGTATCTTTAGCGGGAGATCGGAGACCCAGTACTTC CASSIFSGRSETQYF
TRBJ1-2 TRBD1 NA TRBV6-5 TGTGCCAGCAGACGGACAGGGGGGGAGTATGGCTACACCTTC CASRRTGGEYGYTF
TRBJ2-1 TRBD2 few TRBV3-1/TRBV3-2 TGTGCCAGCAGCCCGAGGACTAGCGGGACCTCCTACAATGAGCAGTTCTTC CASSPRTSGTSYNEQFF
TRBJ2-1 TRBD1 NA TRBV2 TGTGCCAGCAGTGGACAGGGGGGTCCCTACAATGAGCAGTTCTTC CASSGQGGPYNEQFF
TRBJ1-2 NA few TRBV19 TGTGCCAGTAGTACCGGGAACTGGGATTATGGCTACACCTTC CASSTGNWDYGYTF
TRBJ1-1 NA once TRBV9 TGTGCCAGCAGCGTAGAGGCAGTCAGGATAACTGAAGCTTTCTTT CASSVEAVRITEAFF
TRBJ1-1 NA NA TRBV7-9 TGTGCCAGCAGCTTAGGCAGGGGGAACACTGAAGCTTTCTTT CASSLGRGNTEAFF
TRBJ2-5 TRBD2 NA TRBV11-2 TGTGCCAGCAGCTTAGATAGACTAGCGGGAGTTTCTCGAGAGACCCAGTACTTC CASSLDRLAGVSRETQYF
TRBJ1-6 NA NA TRBV27 TGTGCCAGCAGTGTACGGACTGGCTTTAATTCACCCCTCCACTTT CASSVRTGFNSPLHF
TRBJ2-5 TRBD1 NA TRBV19 TGTGCCAGTAGTATCAACAGGGGGCATAGAGAGACCCAGTACTTC CASSINRGHRETQYF
TRBJ2-1 TRBD1 NA TRBV11-1 TGTGCCAGCAGCTGGAGTACAGGGGGGAATGAGCAGTTCTTC CASSWSTGGNEQFF
TRBJ1-2 NA few TRBV10-1 TGCGCCAGCAGTGAGGGGGCCAGACCCTATGGCTACACCTTC CASSEGARPYGYTF
TRBJ1-2 TRBD1 NA TRBV6-1 TGTGCCAGCAGTGAAACAGGGGATGGGAGCTATGGCTACACCTTC CASSETGDGSYGYTF
TRBJ2-7 NA NA TRBV24-1 TGTGCCACCGGGCAGGGATACGAGCAGTACTTC CATGQGYEQYF
TRBJ2-3 TRBD2 NA TRBV4-1 TGCGCCAGCAGCCAACCCCTACTAGCGGGTAGCACAGATACGCAGTATTTT CASSQPLLAGSTDTQYF
TRBJ2-5 NA NA TRBV5-1 TGCGCCAGCAGCTTGGTCGGCGGGAAGTTAGAGACCCAGTACTTC CASSLVGGKLETQYF
TRBJ2-1 NA once TRBV9 TGTGCCAGCAGCTTTAGGGGCACAAGCTCCTACAATGAGCAGTTCTTC CASSFRGTSSYNEQFF
TRBJ1-2 NA few TRBV29-1 TGCAGCGTTGAAGGGCAAGATAACTATGGCTACACCTTC CSVEGQDNYGYTF
TRBJ2-5 NA NA TRBV7-8 TGTGCCAGCAGCTTACCAGGGTTGGGCCAAGAGACCCAGTACTTC CASSLPGLGQETQYF
TRBJ1-1 NA NA TRBV5-1 TGCGCCAGCAGCGCGACATCTCATAACACTGAAGCTTTCTTT CASSATSHNTEAFF
TRBJ1-1 TRBD1 NA TRBV6-5 TGTGCCAGCAGCCGGGGACAGGGGGCAAGTGAAGCTTTCTTT CASSRGQGASEAFF
TRBJ1-2 TRBD1 few TRBV5-1 TGCGCCAGCAGCTCCCGGACAGGGGAAGGTGGCTACACCTTC CASSSRTGEGGYTF
TRBJ1-2 TRBD1 NA TRBV7-9 TGTGCCAGCAGCTTAGCATGGGGGACAGATGGCTACACCTTC CASSLAWGTDGYTF
TRBJ1-2 NA NA TRBV15 TGTGCCACCAGCAGAGATACCGCAGATTATGGCTACACCTTC CATSRDTADYGYTF
TRBJ2-2 TRBD2 NA TRBV28 TGTGCCAGCAGTTTCCGGCTAGCGGGAGGGCCGGACACCGGGGAGCTGTTTTTT CASSFRLAGGPDTGELFF
TRBJ2-1 TRBD2 NA TRBV18 TGTGCCAGCTCACCACCCTCCAGCGGGAGCAACAATGAGCAGTTCTTC CASSPPSSGSNNEQFF
TRBJ2-7 TRBD2 NA TRBV5-6 TGTGCCAGCAGCCCAGGGACTAGCGTCTACGAGCAGTACTTC CASSPGTSVYEQYF
TRBJ1-1 NA NA TRBV4-1 TGCGCCAGCAGCCAACTTCGGGACGGGGGAACTGAAGCTTTCTTT CASSQLRDGGTEAFF
TRBJ2-7 NA NA TRBV12-2 TGTGCAAGTCGCTTAGCCCGGGGACTAGCGGGATTGGCCTACGAGCAGTACTTC CASRLARGLAGLAYEQYF
TRBJ2-1 TRBD2 NA TRBV19 TGTGCCAGTAGTATGGTGACTAGCGGGAGCTACAATGAGCAGTTCTTC CASSMVTSGSYNEQFF
TRBJ2-1 NA once TRBV30 TGTGCCTGGAGTGCGAGCGCATATGGGAATGAGCAGTTCTTC CAWSASAYGNEQFF
TRBJ1-6 NA NA TRBV11-2 TGTGCCAGCAGCTTAGTGGCGGGGAACCGACATAATTCACCCCTCCACTTT CASSLVAGNRHNSPLHF
TRBJ2-5 TRBD2 NA TRBV6-5 TGTGCCAGCAGGCCTTGGGCGGGAGAGGAGACCCAGTACTTC CASRPWAGEETQYF
TRBJ2-7 NA NA TRBV30 TGTGCCTGGAGTGGGTCCGGAGGGCCCTACGAGCAGTACTTC CAWSGSGGPYEQYF
TRBJ2-1 NA NA TRBV27 TGTGCCAGCAGCTCCGCGGACGGGAGCCCCCAATCTTACAATGAGCAGTTCTTC CASSSADGSPQSYNEQFF